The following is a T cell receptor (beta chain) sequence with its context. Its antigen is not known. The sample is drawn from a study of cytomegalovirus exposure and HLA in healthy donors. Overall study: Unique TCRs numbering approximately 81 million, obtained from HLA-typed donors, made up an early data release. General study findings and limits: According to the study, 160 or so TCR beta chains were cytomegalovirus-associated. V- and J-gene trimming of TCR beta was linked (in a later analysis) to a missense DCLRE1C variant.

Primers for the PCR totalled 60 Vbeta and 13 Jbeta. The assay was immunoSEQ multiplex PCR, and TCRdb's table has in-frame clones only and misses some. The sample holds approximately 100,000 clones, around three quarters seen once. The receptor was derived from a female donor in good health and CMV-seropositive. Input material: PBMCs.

As DNA, the CDR3 is TGCGCCAGCAGCTTGGCCCAGAATACGCAGTATTTT. Residues: CASSLAQNTQYF. The rearrangement uses TRBV5-1 and TRBJ2-3; no definite D call. Germline CDR1 SGHRS, CDR2 YFSETQ. This CDR3 is 12 amino acids long. Trimming pared 0 bases from V and 7 bases from J, leaving 6 bases between. The whole variable domain, remainder taken from reference TRBV5-1 and TRBJ2-3, is KAGVTQTPRYLIKTRGQQVTLSCSPISGHRSVSWYQQTPGQGLQFLFEYFSETQRNKGNFPGRFSGRQFSNSRSEMNVSTLELGDSALYLCASSLAQNTQYFGPGTRLTVL.